These 25 T cell receptor beta chains share one sample of origin, sequenced in a study of blood T cell repertoires in COVID-19. TCRdb's copy holds only in-frame clones and misses some; the assay was immunoSEQ multiplex PCR. The data contain 150,000 to 200,000 clones, around 79% of them seen just once; the ten biggest clones take up about 11%. The source material was PBMCs or T cells enriched from blood (not recorded which). All receptors derive from a man aged 50 or older who had recovered from COVID-19.

V and J are TRBV28 and TRBJ1-1, with 7 bases matching TRBD1. Germline values: CDR1 MDHEN, CDR2 SYDVKM. J lost 0 bases, V lost 4 bases, and 11 bases had no gene match. This CDR3 spans 17 amino acids. The CDR3 DNA follows: TGTGCCAGCAGTTCGATGAATCTACAGGGGATGAACACTGAAGCTTTCTTT. This codes for CASSSMNLQGMNTEAFF.

The chain joins TRBV6-5 to TRBJ2-1, with 7 bases aligning to TRBD1. Looked up from germline, CDR1 is MNHEY and CDR2 is SVGAGI. This CDR3 has 13 amino acids. Trimming removed 0 bases from V and 10 bases from J; junction bases left unmatched: 3. CDR3 protein: CASSYSMTGEQFF. In nucleotides, the CDR3 is TGTGCCAGCAGTTACTCCATGACAGGGGAGCAGTTCTTC.

This clone came up a few times. J is TRBJ2-5 and V is TRBV28; 8 nucleotides line up with TRBD2. V lost 5 bases, J lost 7 bases, and 12 bases stayed unmatched. The V gene's germline CDR1 is MDHEN and CDR2 SYDVKM. The CDR3 contains 15 residues. The CDR3 loop reads CASSLASGGHATQYF. CDR3 coding DNA: TGTGCCAGCAGTCTAGCCAGCGGGGGACATGCGACCCAGTACTTC.

The DNA for the CDR3 is TGCGCCAGCAGCTTGGGACAGGGGTATGCCTACGAGCAGTACTTC. Amino acid sequence: CASSLGQGYAYEQYF. V usage is TRBV5-1 and J usage is TRBJ2-7, with 8 nucleotides matching TRBD1. Germline values: CDR1 SGHRS, CDR2 YFSETQ. The CDR3 covers 15 residues. The V and J ends lost 0 bases and 2 bases, in that order; junction bases with no gene match: 4. Full variable domain (missing parts from reference TRBV5-1 and TRBJ2-7): KAGVTQTPRYLIKTRGQQVTLSCSPISGHRSVSWYQQTPGQGLQFLFEYFSETQRNKGNFPGRFSGRQFSNSRSEMNVSTLELGDSALYLCASSLGQGYAYEQYFGPGTRLTVT.

The V gene is TRBV1, the J gene TRBJ2-5; the table's TRBD2 call for D was not verified on the DNA. TRBV1 is assigned pseudogene status. This CDR3 is built from 18 residues. This CDR3 is CTSSQDRYPAASQETQYF. The CDR3 DNA reads as TGCACCAGCAGCCAAGATAGGTATCCAGCGGCTAGCCAAGAGACCCAGTACTTC.

The chain has TRBV6-5 and TRBJ1-2; D is possibly TRBD1 (5 bases). The CDR3 contains 12 residues. CDR1 is MNHEY, CDR2 SVGAGI, per germline. The V and J ends lost 6 bases and 8 bases respectively, with 13 bases between them. CDR3 protein: CASRDGGEGYTF. For the CDR3, the DNA is TGTGCCAGCAGGGACGGGGGGGAGGGCTACACCTTC.

The CDR3, as DNA: TGCGCCAGCAGCTTGACCGGGAGGCGCGCCTACGAGCAGTACTTC. Protein sequence: CASSLTGRRAYEQYF. The rearrangement uses TRBV5-1 and TRBJ2-7; 7 bases match TRBD2. Looked up from germline, CDR1 is SGHRS and CDR2 is YFSETQ. V gave up 1 base and J gave up 2 bases; unmatched junction bases: 6. This CDR3 contains 15 residues.

The chain uses TRBV28 and TRBJ2-2; 10 nucleotides align to TRBD2. The germline V gene encodes CDR1 MDHEN and CDR2 SYDVKM. CDR3 length equals 17 residues. Trimming at V came to 6 bases and at J to 6 bases, leaving 13 bases not matched to a gene. CDR3 bases: TGTGCCAGCAGAGTTTTAGCGGGGGGCCTAGGGGCCGGGGAGCTGTTTTTT. This gives the protein CASRVLAGGLGAGELFF.

The chain couples TRBV7-9 to TRBJ1-6; 10 bases fit TRBD1. This CDR3 has 15 residues. Germline values: CDR1 SEHNR, CDR2 FQNEAQ (reference sequence). The V gene end was trimmed by 1 base and the J gene end by 10 bases; junction bases not matched to a gene: 4. For the CDR3, the DNA is TGTGCCAGCAGCTTAGTGGACAGGGGGAGATCACCCCTCCACTTT. Translating gives CASSLVDRGRSPLHF.

The chain links TRBV28 to TRBJ1-6; no firm D call. This CDR3 has 12 amino acids. Between the trimmed V and J ends, which lost 6 bases and 10 bases, there was a span of 10 bases. Germline loops: CDR1 MDHEN, CDR2 SYDVKM. The DNA of the CDR3 is TGTGCCAGCAGCAGCGGCTGGTCACCCCTCCACTTT. This gives the protein CASSSGWSPLHF.

The V gene is TRBV29-1, the J gene TRBJ1-1, with TRBD1 matching 11 bases. The CDR3 has 14 residues. After removal of 6 bases from V and 0 bases from J, the junction contained 3 bases not matched to a gene. Per the germline V gene, CDR1 is SQVTM and CDR2 is ANQGSEA. The CDR3 nucleotides are TGCAGCGTAGGACAGGGGGCAATGAACACTGAAGCTTTCTTT. Translation gives CSVGQGAMNTEAFF.

The chain is built from TRBV5-6 and TRBJ2-3, with 7 bases aligning to TRBD1. CDR1 is SGHDT and CDR2 is YYEEEE in the germline V gene. The CDR3 extends over 16 amino acids. The junction had 5 bases not matched to a gene; V was cut back by 0 bases and J by 1 base. The chain's CDR3 is CASSLVSGTGTDTQYF. The CDR3 bases are TGTGCCAGCAGCTTGGTTTCCGGGACAGGCACAGATACGCAGTATTTT.

This chain connects TRBV6-5 to TRBJ2-5, with D perhaps matching TRBD1 (5 bases). V gave up 6 bases and J gave up 2 bases, with 10 bases separating them. The CDR3 is 13 residues long. Per germline, CDR1 MNHEY and CDR2 SVGAGI. The CDR3 DNA reads TGTGCCAGCAGCCATGACAGACAAGAGACCCAGTACTTC. Translated: CASSHDRQETQYF.

CDR3 sequence (DNA): TGTGCCAGTAGTATTTCAGGACAGGGTGGTGCCACCGGGGAGCTGTTTTTT. Amino acids: CASSISGQGGATGELFF. V and J are TRBV19 and TRBJ2-2; 8 nucleotides match TRBD1. The CDR3 contains 17 residues. CDR1 is LNHDA, CDR2 SQIVND, per germline (reference sequence). V lost 3 bases, J lost 4 bases, and 10 bases stayed unmatched.

V is TRBV5-6 and J is TRBJ2-3; 10 bases map to TRBD1. The CDR3 sequence is 16 residues long. The germline CDR1 and CDR2 sequences are SGHDT and YYEEEE. With V trimmed by 2 bases and J by 2 bases, 5 bases remained unmatched. CDR3: CASSLPGQGVTDTQYF. The CDR3 DNA reads as TGTGCCAGCAGCTTACCAGGACAGGGGGTCACAGATACGCAGTATTTT.

This clone has a handful of counts. This chain connects TRBV5-1 to TRBJ2-7, with unresolved D. CDR1 and CDR2 (germline): SGHRS, YFSETQ. The CDR3 spans 14 residues. The V and J ends lost 0 bases and 1 base respectively, with 8 bases between them. The CDR3 nucleotides read TGCGCCAGCAGCTTGGCTACAGCTTCCTACGAGCAGTACTTC. Its protein product is CASSLATASYEQYF.

This chain joins TRBV5-1 and TRBJ1-5; 10 nucleotides agree with TRBD1. V lost 4 bases, J lost 7 bases, and 5 bases stayed unmatched. The CDR3 covers 14 residues. The germline V gene has CDR1 SGHRS and CDR2 YFSETQ. In DNA, the CDR3 is TGCGCCAGCAGCATCGGGACAGGGGTGCAGCCCCAGCATTTT. Amino acid sequence: CASSIGTGVQPQHF.

The genes are TRBV6-2 or TRBV6-3 and TRBJ2-2, with 7 bases identical to TRBD1. The germline V gene has CDR1 MNHEY and CDR2 SVGEGT. V gave up 6 bases and J gave up 6 bases; unmatched junction bases: 7. The CDR3 is made up of 14 amino acids. CDR3 bases: TGTGCCAGCAGATACAGGGGTTTAGCCGGGGAGCTGTTTTTT. Protein product: CASRYRGLAGELFF.

This clone is a singleton in its sample. The chain recombines TRBV3-1 (or the pseudogene TRBV3-2) with TRBJ1-2, with D possibly being TRBD1 (5 bases). The CDR3 spans 14 residues. V was trimmed by 0 bases and J by 7 bases, leaving 12 bases between them. Germline V gene lookup returns CDR1 LGHDT and CDR2 YNNKEL (reference sequence). As DNA, the CDR3 is TGTGCCAGCAGCCAAGAAAGGGGAAGCTCTGGCTACACCTTC. This translates into CASSQERGSSGYTF.

This clone has only a few counts. This sample also contains other DNA sequences that code for the same CDR3. This chain joins TRBV28 and TRBJ1-2, with TRBD1 matching 7 bases. The J segment lost 7 bases and the V segment lost 7 bases, leaving 6 bases of the junction unmatched. Germline assignment: CDR1 MDHEN and CDR2 SYDVKM. CDR3 length: 12 amino acids. The CDR3 loop is CASTEGARGYTF. CDR3 coding DNA: TGTGCCAGCACCGAGGGGGCTCGTGGCTACACCTTC.

The J gene is TRBJ2-2, the V gene TRBV29-1, with 7 bases fitting TRBD1. V dropped 7 bases and J dropped 3; count of bases not matched to a gene: 8. The CDR3 length is 14 residues. Germline-derived CDR1 and CDR2 are SQVTM and ANQGSEA. The CDR3 is CSGRGQTHTGELFF. CDR3 DNA: TGCAGCGGAAGGGGACAGACACACACCGGGGAGCTGTTTTTT.

The V call is TRBV21-1, the J call TRBJ2-5; the D call TRBD1 from the table was never checked on the DNA. TRBV21-1 is a pseudogene. CDR3 length equals 16 residues. CDR3 DNA: TGTGCCAGCACCCCAAGCCAGGGGCACCCCCAAGAGACCCAGTACTTC. This sequence encodes CASTPSQGHPQETQYF.

The CDR3 loop reads CSVRDSLVMNTEAFF. As DNA, the CDR3 is TGCAGCGTTCGGGACAGTTTAGTAATGAACACTGAAGCTTTCTTT. This chain links TRBV29-1 with TRBJ1-1; 7 positions agree with TRBD1. The J segment lost 0 bases and the V segment lost 5 bases, leaving 9 bases of the junction unmatched. Germline V gene sequence: CDR1 SQVTM, CDR2 ANQGSEA. CDR3 length equals 15 residues.

The genes are TRBV5-8 and TRBJ2-7; TRBD2 might be the D (5 bases). Germline values: CDR1 SGHTS, CDR2 YDEGEE. The CDR3 extends over 12 amino acids. Trimming cost V 4 bases and J 4 bases, with 9 bases left between them. CDR3 sequence reads: CASSPGMYEQYF. The DNA of the CDR3 is TGTGCCAGCAGCCCCGGGATGTACGAGCAGTACTTC.

This clone has more than one count but fewer than ten. The chain links TRBV28 to TRBJ2-7; tentatively, D is TRBD2 (6 bases). The CDR3 runs 14 residues. Trimming removed 2 bases from V and 5 bases from J, with 13 bases in between. Germline V gives CDR1 MDHEN, CDR2 SYDVKM. CDR3 region: CASSLPVGGHEQYF. CDR3 coding DNA: TGTGCCAGCAGTTTACCCGTCGGAGGGCACGAGCAGTACTTC.